The 31 T cell receptor beta chains reported below all come from one sample, sequenced in a study of T cell clonotyping in hematopoietic cell transplantation. The method was immunoSEQ multiplex PCR; TCRdb's version includes in-frame clones alone and lacks a portion of them. The sample includes about 41,000 clones, around 95% of them seen just once. The sequencing input was peripheral blood mononuclear cells. These TCRs come from a man aged 30 to 39 in good health. Some clones in this sample may be carry-over from other donors' samples.

The gene calls are TRBV5-1 and TRBJ2-3; 7 bases fit TRBD1. V was clipped by 0 bases and J by 0 bases; unmatched bases: 4. Germline CDR1 is SGHRS and CDR2 is YFSETQ. CDR3 length: 16 residues. CDR3 bases: TGCGCCAGCAGCTTGGGGGGACAGTTTAGCACAGATACGCAGTATTTT. It encodes CASSLGGQFSTDTQYF.

The chain has TRBV29-1 and TRBJ2-2, with D tentatively TRBD1 (5 bases). CDR1 and CDR2 (germline): SQVTM, ANQGSEA. Trimming left V 1 base short and J 1 base short, with 10 bases between. This CDR3 is built from 15 residues. In nucleotides, the CDR3 is TGCAGCGTTGAAGGTGCCAGGGAGAACACCGGGGAGCTGTTTTTT. Its protein product is CSVEGARENTGELFF.

The V and J genes are TRBV25-1 and TRBJ1-3; D call uncertain. V was pared by 3 bases and J by 3 bases, with 9 bases between. Germline assignment: CDR1 MGHDK and CDR2 SYGVNS. The CDR3 extends over 14 amino acids. CDR3 region: CASSDPPVGNTIYF. CDR3 bases: TGTGCCAGCAGTGATCCCCCGGTTGGAAACACCATATATTTT.

The V gene is TRBV7-9, the J gene TRBJ1-2, with 12 bases aligning to TRBD1. The CDR3 covers 15 residues. The V segment lost 5 bases and the J segment 4 bases; nucleotides outside the gene matches: 5. The V gene's germline CDR1 is SEHNR and CDR2 FQNEAQ (reference sequence). The CDR3 DNA reads TGTGCCAGCAGCCTCCGGGACAGGGGGCTCTATGGCTACACCTTC. This translates into CASSLRDRGLYGYTF.

V is TRBV5-1 and J is TRBJ2-7, with D perhaps matching TRBD2 (6 bases). CDR1 SGHRS and CDR2 YFSETQ come from the germline V gene. Deletions cut 5 bases from V and 2 bases from J, with 14 bases between. The CDR3 consists of 14 residues. CDR3 sequence: CASRTGTDAYEQYF. The CDR3 DNA sequence: TGCGCCAGCAGGACCGGGACTGACGCCTACGAGCAGTACTTC.

This sequence joins TRBV6-5 and TRBJ2-7, with D possibly matching TRBD2 (7 bases). There are 16 residues in the CDR3. Between the trimmed V and J ends, which lost 0 bases and 4 bases, there was a span of 16 bases. CDR1 and CDR2 (germline): MNHEY, SVGAGI. Here the CDR3 reads CASSYSAGAVSYEQYF. The CDR3 nucleotides are TGTGCCAGCAGTTACTCCGCGGGGGCGGTGTCTTACGAGCAGTACTTC.

This sequence joins TRBV4-2 and TRBJ2-2; TRBD2 matches 14 bases. The CDR3 consists of 15 residues. The J segment lost 4 bases and the V segment lost 8 bases, leaving 3 bases of the junction unmatched. Germline V lookup: CDR1 LGHNA, CDR2 YNFKEQ. This chain's CDR3 is CASPGLAGATGELFF. In DNA, the CDR3 is TGTGCCAGCCCGGGACTAGCGGGAGCCACCGGGGAGCTGTTTTTT.

CDR3 DNA: TGTGCCAGCAGTGGGGGCAATTGGGAGACCCAGTACTTC. Translated, it gives CASSGGNWETQYF. The chain recombines TRBV6-1 with TRBJ2-5; D perhaps matches TRBD1 (5 bases). V lost 4 bases and J 5 bases, leaving 11 bases between the germline ends. This CDR3 contains 13 residues. Per the germline V gene, CDR1 is MNHNS and CDR2 is SASEGT.

The rearrangement joins TRBV7-9 to TRBJ1-5, with D possibly matching TRBD1 (6 bases). Trimming shortened V by 4 bases and J by 5 bases, and 18 bases separated the two germline ends. Germline CDR1 and CDR2: SEHNR and FQNEAQ (reference sequence). The CDR3 consists of 16 residues. The CDR3 reads CASSSQGGGADQPQHF. CDR3 nucleotide sequence: TGTGCCAGCAGCTCCCAGGGAGGGGGGGCGGATCAGCCCCAGCATTTT.

The V gene is TRBV19, the J gene TRBJ2-7; 7 positions agree with TRBD1. CDR1 is LNHDA, CDR2 SQIVND, per germline (reference sequence). V was pared by 6 bases and J by 5 bases, with 13 bases of the junction left unmatched. This CDR3 has 15 amino acids. CDR3: CASRVLDRDGDEQYF. The CDR3 coding sequence is TGTGCCAGTAGAGTCCTCGACAGGGACGGCGACGAGCAGTACTTC. Full variable domain (rest looked up from reference TRBV19 and TRBJ2-7): DGGITQSPKYLFRKEGQNVTLSCEQNLNHDAMYWYRQDPGQGLRLIYYSQIVNDFQKGDIAEGYSVSREKKESFPLTVTSAQKNPTAFYLCASRVLDRDGDEQYFGPGTRLTVT.

The V gene is TRBV2, the J gene TRBJ2-5; 13 bases are shared with TRBD2. This CDR3 spans 15 amino acids. CDR1 is SNHLY, CDR2 FYNNEI, per germline. V was pared by 6 bases and J by 3 bases, with 4 bases of the junction left unmatched. Here the CDR3 DNA reads TGTGCCAGCAGGGGACTAGCGGGATATGAAGAGACCCAGTACTTC. Translation: CASRGLAGYEETQYF.

V and J are TRBV6-1 and TRBJ2-7, with D perhaps TRBD1 (5 bases). V lost 6 bases and J lost 4, with 10 bases in between. The CDR3 covers 12 residues. CDR1 MNHNS and CDR2 SASEGT come from the germline V gene. The CDR3 DNA reads as TGTGCCAGCAGCCAGGGTAGTTACGAGCAGTACTTC. Translating it yields CASSQGSYEQYF.

V and J are TRBV5-1 and TRBJ2-1; 13 nucleotides match TRBD2. With 4 bases clipped from V and 1 base from J, the junction kept 5 bases outside the gene matches. From germline, CDR1 is SGHRS and CDR2 YFSETQ. The CDR3 has 17 residues. CDR3 DNA: TGCGCCAGCAGCCCTAGGACTAGCGGGGGATCCTACAATGAGCAGTTCTTC. This translates into CASSPRTSGGSYNEQFF.

V is TRBV5-5 and J is TRBJ2-2, with 16 nucleotides matching TRBD2. This CDR3 contains 18 residues. The J segment lost 4 bases and the V segment lost 4 bases, leaving 7 bases of the junction unmatched. Looked up from germline, CDR1 is SGHKS and CDR2 is YYEKEE (reference sequence). The CDR3 region is CASSKGTSGRAPTGELFF. CDR3 DNA: TGTGCCAGCAGCAAGGGGACTAGCGGGAGGGCCCCCACCGGGGAGCTGTTTTTT. The full variable domain, with the rest looked up from reference TRBV5-5 and TRBJ2-2, is DAGVTQSPTHLIKTRGQQVTLRCSPISGHKSVSWYQQVLGQGPQFIFQYYEKEERGRGNFPDRFSARQFPNYSSELNVNALLLGDSALYLCASSKGTSGRAPTGELFFGEGSRLTVL.

This rearrangement joins TRBV30 to TRBJ1-2; unclear D gene. Trimming stripped 1 base from V and 4 bases from J, with 10 bases between. CDR3 length equals 13 residues. CDR1 is GTSNPN and CDR2 is SVGIG in the germline V gene (reference sequence). The CDR3 region has the DNA TGTGCCTGGAGTGATCCCCCGGGCTATGGCTACACCTTC. Translating it yields CAWSDPPGYGYTF.

The V gene is TRBV14, the J gene TRBJ2-7, with D uncertain. This CDR3 contains 12 residues. The germline V gene encodes CDR1 SGHDN and CDR2 FVKESK. V lost 4 bases, J lost 4 bases, and 8 bases lay in between. The CDR3 spells CASSPDVYEQYF. For the CDR3, the DNA is TGTGCCAGCAGCCCGGATGTTTACGAGCAGTACTTC.

This chain uses TRBV4-1 with TRBJ2-7, with 8 bases fitting TRBD1. V trimming: 0 bases; J trimming: 1 base; junction bases outside the gene matches: 11. Per the germline V gene, CDR1 is MGHRA and CDR2 is YSYEKL. The CDR3 loop spans 18 amino acids. As DNA, the CDR3 is TGCGCCAGCAGCCAAGAAGGCCAGGGGGCGGCGTTTTCCTACGAGCAGTACTTC. It translates to CASSQEGQGAAFSYEQYF.

The chain joins TRBV29-1 to TRBJ1-1; TRBD1 might be the D (5 bases). The V gene's germline CDR1 is SQVTM and CDR2 ANQGSEA. The CDR3 length is 14 residues. Trimming removed 6 bases from V and 4 bases from J, with 18 bases in between. The CDR3 loop reads CSVYLGGGSTEAFF. For the CDR3, the DNA is TGCAGCGTGTACCTCGGGGGAGGGAGCACTGAAGCTTTCTTT.

The chain carries TRBV6-5 and TRBJ2-2; a weak D match, TRBD1 (5 bases). There are 13 residues in the CDR3. Germline CDR1 is MNHEY and CDR2 is SVGAGI. V was clipped by 7 bases and J by 6 bases, with 12 bases between them. The CDR3 DNA is TGTGCCAGCACCCTCCTAGGGGCCGGGGAGCTGTTTTTT. Translation: CASTLLGAGELFF.

The chain recombines TRBV5-1 with TRBJ2-2; no reliable D call. Germline loops: CDR1 SGHRS, CDR2 YFSETQ. Trimming pared 4 bases from V and 0 bases from J, leaving 19 bases between. The CDR3 sequence is 18 residues long. The CDR3 sequence: CASSPDMTHKSNTGELFF. The CDR3 coding sequence is TGCGCCAGCAGCCCAGACATGACCCATAAGTCGAACACCGGGGAGCTGTTTTTT.

The rearrangement uses TRBV14 and TRBJ2-7; 8 nucleotides line up with TRBD1. CDR1 and CDR2 from the germline V gene are SGHDN and FVKESK. The CDR3 sequence is 15 residues long. V shed 4 bases, J shed 2 bases, and the junction held 7 bases outside the gene matches. The DNA for the CDR3 is TGTGCCAGCAGCCCGGGACAGGTATACCCCTACGAGCAGTACTTC. This translates into CASSPGQVYPYEQYF.

The V call is TRBV27, the J call TRBJ2-7, with a possible D match to TRBD1 (5 bases). Germline CDR1 is MNHEY and CDR2 is SMNVEV (reference sequence). V lost 3 bases, J lost 6 bases, and 12 bases lay in between. The CDR3 has 13 residues. CDR3 in amino acids: CASSLGSGLEQYF. The CDR3 DNA reads TGTGCCAGCAGTTTGGGGTCAGGGCTCGAGCAGTACTTC.

To note about this clone: Compared with germline, one end of the junction differs, possibly owing to a read error. V and J are TRBV7-7 and TRBJ2-5, with 8 bases fitting TRBD1. Per the germline V gene, CDR1 is SSHAT and CDR2 is FNYEAQ (reference sequence). The CDR3 totals 16 residues. DNA for the CDR3: TGTGCTAGCAGCCAATCCACCGGACAGGGCGTTGAGACCCAGTACTTC. This codes for CASSQSTGQGVETQYF.

V and J are TRBV4-3 and TRBJ2-3, with a tentative D call TRBD1 (6 bases). Between the trimmed V and J ends, which lost 0 bases and 3 bases, there was a span of 13 bases. Germline loops: CDR1 LGHNA, CDR2 YSLEER. The CDR3 is 16 residues long. CDR3 protein: CASSQDWGPRTDTQYF. As DNA, the CDR3 is TGCGCCAGCAGCCAAGATTGGGGGCCTAGGACAGATACGCAGTATTTT.

This clone occurred once. This sequence joins TRBV19 and TRBJ2-1; D gene uncertain. Germline V gene sequence: CDR1 LNHDA, CDR2 SQIVND (reference sequence). The CDR3 is made up of 13 amino acids. Trimming left V 10 bases short and J 4 bases short, with 14 bases between. CDR3 nucleotides: TGTGCCACCTCCCTGCCAGGATACAATGAGCAGTTCTTC. Amino acid sequence: CATSLPGYNEQFF.

This chain uses TRBV2 with TRBJ1-4; D may be TRBD1 (6 bases). Trimming shortened V by 1 base and J by 6 bases, and 15 bases separated the two germline ends. The germline gives CDR1 SNHLY, CDR2 FYNNEI. This CDR3 has 16 residues. The CDR3 spells CASSEGEWGAHEKLFF. The CDR3 nucleotides read TGTGCCAGCAGTGAAGGGGAGTGGGGGGCGCATGAAAAACTGTTTTTT.

The chain combines TRBV29-1 with TRBJ1-2, with D perhaps matching TRBD1 (5 bases). V was clipped by 8 bases and J by 7 bases, with 20 bases between them. Germline V gene lookup returns CDR1 SQVTM and CDR2 ANQGSEA. The CDR3 spans 13 residues. This CDR3 reads CSSKEGPAGGYTF. CDR3 in DNA: TGCAGCTCAAAAGAGGGGCCTGCGGGTGGCTACACCTTC.

The chain carries TRBV7-9 and TRBJ1-2; tentative D call: TRBD1 (5 bases). With 8 bases removed from V and 5 bases from J, the gap between germline ends came to 15 bases. Germline CDR1 SEHNR, CDR2 FQNEAQ (reference sequence). CDR3 size: 13 residues. CDR3 DNA: TGTGCCAGCGGCGTCGGGGCGGTATATGGCTACACCTTC. It specifies CASGVGAVYGYTF. Complete variable domain (other parts from reference TRBV7-9 and TRBJ1-2): DTGVSQNPRHKITKRGQNVTFRCDPISEHNRLYWYRQTLGQGPEFLTYFQNEAQLEKSRLLSDRFSAERPKGSFSTLEIQRTEQGDSAMYLCASGVGAVYGYTFGSGTRLTVV.

CDR3 sequence (DNA): TGCGCCAGCAGTCAAGACAGGGGCCCTGAAGCTTTCTTT. Its translation is CASSQDRGPEAFF. This chain uses TRBV23-1 with TRBJ1-1; TRBD1 agrees at 8 bases. TRBV23-1 is treated as an ORF (open reading frame) with a function not yet certain. The CDR3 is 13 amino acids. V lost 2 bases and J lost 6; bases outside the gene matches: 2.

The genes are TRBV6-5 and TRBJ2-5, with a tentative D call TRBD1 (5 bases). V lost 5 bases and J 5 bases, leaving 12 bases between the germline ends. Germline CDR1 is MNHEY and CDR2 is SVGAGI. The CDR3 runs to 13 residues. The CDR3 nucleotides read TGTGCCAGCAGTACCGACGCAGGGGAGACCCAGTACTTC. Protein product: CASSTDAGETQYF.

The V gene is TRBV30, the J gene TRBJ1-2; possible D gene TRBD1, 6 bases. The germline V and J ends were trimmed by 1 base and 7 bases, with 16 bases remaining between them. From germline, CDR1 is GTSNPN and CDR2 SVGIG (reference sequence). The CDR3 consists of 14 residues. CDR3 DNA sequence: TGTGCCTGGAGTGCGGGGGCGGGCGCTGCTGGCTACACCTTC. As protein: CAWSAGAGAAGYTF.